Reported below is one T cell receptor (beta chain). Its matching antigen is unknown. With 2 bases clipped from V and 3 bases from J, the junction kept 2 bases outside the gene matches. This CDR3 spans 13 amino acids. Germline CDR1 is SGHNT and CDR2 is YYREEE (reference sequence). The data originate from a study of CD8+ T cells in alopecia areata. About the research overall: Treated patients swallowed 5 to 10 mg of oral tofacitinib twice daily. Study conclusions and caveats: The study found TCR sharing across patients less clear than in mice, possibly for HLA reasons.

Extraction of RNA preceded its reverse transcription into cDNA, which served as the sequencing template. The protocol was immunoSEQ multiplex PCR, while the TCRdb copy is restricted to in-frame clones and leaves out a portion. The table has more than 9,500 clones, 57% seen once; the top ten hold 11% to 15%. In alopecia areata patients, both lesional scalp punch biopsies and peripheral blood were collected. The sample was skin. The TCR comes from a human donor with alopecia areata. The chain employs TRBV5-4 and TRBJ2-7; 7 bases are shared with TRBD2. The DNA of the CDR3 is TGTGCCAGCAGCTTCGGACTAGGCTACGAGCAGTACTTC. This translates into CASSFGLGYEQYF.